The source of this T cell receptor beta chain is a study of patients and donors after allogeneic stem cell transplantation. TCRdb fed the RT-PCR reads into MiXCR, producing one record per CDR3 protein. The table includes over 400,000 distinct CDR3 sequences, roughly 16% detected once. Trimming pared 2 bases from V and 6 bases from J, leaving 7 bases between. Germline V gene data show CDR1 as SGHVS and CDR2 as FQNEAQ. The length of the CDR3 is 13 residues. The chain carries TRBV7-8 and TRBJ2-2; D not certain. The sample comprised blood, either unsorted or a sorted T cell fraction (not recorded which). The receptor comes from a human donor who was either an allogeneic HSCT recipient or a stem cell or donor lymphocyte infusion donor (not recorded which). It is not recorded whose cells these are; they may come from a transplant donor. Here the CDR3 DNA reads TGTGCCAGCAGCTTACGGGTCGCCGGGGAGCTGTTTTTT. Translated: CASSLRVAGELFF.